A single sample gave rise to the 15 T cell receptor beta chains below, sequenced in a study of shared clonotypes between healthy human individuals (dated by TCRdb to about 2020). Library generation was performed with the immunoSEQ multiplex PCR assay. Entries here come from immuneACCESS through TCRdb and include only in-frame sequences with V and J called. Some clones fail to appear in such tables; in the studies checked, an unresolved V gene covers under half of the shortfall, and the cause of the remainder is unknown. Within this sample are approximately 500,000 clones, with around four fifths of them counted one time only. Of the sample, around 13% falls within the top ten clones. Sequenced input: PBMCs. The receptors were sampled from a woman aged 40 to 55 in good health. Some clones in this sample may be carry-over from other donors' samples.

This rearrangement joins TRBV6-1 to TRBJ2-5; unclear D gene. The CDR3 contains 12 residues. V was cut by 1 base and J by 5 bases, with 5 bases left in between. CDR1 and CDR2 (germline): MNHNS, SASEGT. CDR3 DNA: TGTGCCAGCAGTGAAGGTACGGAGACCCAGTACTTC. It codes for CASSEGTETQYF.

This chain joins TRBV7-9 and TRBJ2-5; 9 positions match TRBD1. V shed 5 bases and J 2 bases; nucleotides not matched to a gene: 6. This CDR3 comprises 15 residues. Germline loops: CDR1 SEHNR, CDR2 FQNEAQ (reference sequence). CDR3 protein: CASSPFDRGQETQYF. Here the CDR3 DNA reads TGTGCCAGCAGCCCATTCGACAGGGGGCAAGAGACCCAGTACTTC.

The V and J genes are TRBV27 and TRBJ2-3; D may be TRBD1 (5 bases). The CDR3 spans 13 residues. Per germline, CDR1 MNHEY and CDR2 SMNVEV (reference sequence). Trimming removed 8 bases from V and 3 bases from J, with 12 bases in between. The DNA for the CDR3 is TGTGCCAGCGAAGGAAGGGGTACAGATACGCAGTATTTT. This gives the protein CASEGRGTDTQYF.

This clone was seen only once. This CDR3 is CASSSGTRNTIYF. CDR3 sequence (DNA): TGTGCCAGCTCCTCCGGGACGAGGAACACCATATATTTT. The rearrangement uses TRBV18 and TRBJ1-3, with D perhaps matching TRBD1 (5 bases). V dropped 6 bases and J dropped 7 bases, with 13 bases sitting between them. The CDR3 runs to 13 residues. Germline lookup yields CDR1 KGHSH and CDR2 LQKENI.

This sequence joins TRBV7-2 and TRBJ1-5; a possible D gene is TRBD1 (6 bases). The germline V and J ends were trimmed by 1 base and 5 bases, with 9 bases remaining between them. There are 14 residues in the CDR3. Germline V CDR1 and CDR2: SGHTA, FQGNSA. CDR3 nucleotide sequence: TGTGCCAGCAGCTTAGTGGGGGCCCATCAGCCCCAGCATTTT. This codes for CASSLVGAHQPQHF.

This clone was counted between two and nine times. CDR3 loop: CASSRQGLGSNQPQHF. The CDR3 bases are TGTGCCAGCAGTAGACAGGGGCTTGGCAGCAATCAGCCCCAGCATTTT. The J gene is TRBJ1-5, the V gene TRBV28; 8 bases match TRBD1. This CDR3 is 16 amino acids long. Germline V lookup: CDR1 MDHEN, CDR2 SYDVKM. V shed 5 bases, J shed 1 base, and the junction held 7 bases outside the gene matches.

The chain couples TRBV28 to TRBJ1-4; no clear D. There are 16 residues in the CDR3. In germline, CDR1 is MDHEN, CDR2 SYDVKM. V was trimmed by 6 bases and J by 7 bases, leaving 21 bases between them. CDR3 DNA sequence: TGTGCCAGCAGCCAACGCGGCGGGGTGTCCAGTGAAAAACTGTTTTTT. It yields the protein CASSQRGGVSSEKLFF. Complete variable domain (other parts from reference TRBV28 and TRBJ1-4): DVKVTQSSRYLVKRTGEKVFLECVQDMDHENMFWYRQDPGLGLRLIYFSYDVKMKEKGDIPEGYSVSREKKERFSLILESASTNQTSMYLCASSQRGGVSSEKLFFGSGTQLSVL.

The table lists this clone with a count of one. The chain uses TRBV5-6 and TRBJ2-7; 12 bases align to TRBD2. CDR1 is SGHDT, CDR2 YYEEEE, per germline. The CDR3 extends over 16 amino acids. The V segment lost 2 bases and the J segment 6 bases; nucleotides outside the gene matches: 9. CDR3 amino acids: CASSFTTSGSSSEQYF. CDR3 in DNA: TGTGCCAGCAGCTTTACGACTAGCGGGAGTTCAAGCGAGCAGTACTTC.

The chain uses TRBV19 and TRBJ2-5; no firm D call. The length of the CDR3 is 13 residues. The germline CDR1 and CDR2 sequences are LNHDA and SQIVND (reference sequence). The V gene lost 6 bases and the J gene lost 5 bases, with 13 bases spanning the gap. The CDR3 nucleotides read TGTGCCAGTAGCGGTGGAGCTACGGAGACCCAGTACTTC. Amino acid sequence: CASSGGATETQYF.

The V call is TRBV5-4, the J call TRBJ2-7, with TRBD1 identical over 10 bases. This CDR3 region has 15 residues. Losses at the gene ends were 1 base for V and 7 bases for J; bases not matched to a gene: 8. Looked up from germline, CDR1 is SGHNT and CDR2 is YYREEE (reference sequence). The CDR3 sequence: CASSLPGTGVREQYF. In DNA form, the CDR3 reads TGTGCCAGCAGCTTGCCCGGGACAGGGGTGAGGGAGCAGTACTTC.

The J gene is TRBJ2-3, the V gene TRBV29-1, with D perhaps given as TRBD1 or TRBD2 (5 bases each). V lost 5 bases and J 2 bases, leaving 14 bases between the germline ends. The CDR3 length is 14 residues. The V gene's germline CDR1 is SQVTM and CDR2 ANQGSEA. Written as DNA, the CDR3 is TGCAGCGTTCAAGGGCAGGGACCCACAGATACGCAGTATTTT. It is translated as CSVQGQGPTDTQYF.

The gene calls are TRBV4-2 and TRBJ2-5; D may correspond to TRBD1 or TRBD2 (5 bases each). V was cut by 0 bases and J by 1 base, with 12 bases left in between. This CDR3 spans 16 amino acids. CDR1 and CDR2 from the germline V gene are LGHNA and YNFKEQ. This CDR3 reads CASSQEVAGTQETQYF. The CDR3, as DNA: TGTGCCAGCAGCCAAGAAGTGGCAGGGACCCAAGAGACCCAGTACTTC.

The gene calls are TRBV10-3 and TRBJ2-5; no firm D call. V lost 1 base and J lost 7, with 13 bases in between. Germline values: CDR1 ENHRY, CDR2 SYGVKD. This CDR3 is 14 amino acids long. The CDR3, as DNA: TGTGCCATCAGTGAGTGGAGCGCTGGGTCGACCCAGTACTTC. Protein product: CAISEWSAGSTQYF.

In this sample, this clone turned up once. The chain carries TRBV11-3 and TRBJ2-1, with a weak D call TRBD1 (6 bases). The CDR3 has 15 amino acids. Trimming left V 5 bases short and J 9 bases short, with 20 bases between. Germline V gene lookup returns CDR1 SGHNT and CDR2 YENEEA. The CDR3 reads CASSPSGGSGREQFF. CDR3 bases: TGTGCCAGCAGCCCGAGTGGGGGCTCAGGCCGTGAGCAGTTCTTC.

In its sample, this clone was seen a few times. The rearrangement uses TRBV2 and TRBJ2-7; 11 bases are shared with TRBD2. CDR1 is SNHLY, CDR2 FYNNEI, per germline. The CDR3 covers 15 residues. J was trimmed by 1 base and V by 6 bases; bases with no gene match: 5. The chain's CDR3 is CASRLLAGGSYEQYF. CDR3 bases: TGTGCCAGCAGACTCCTAGCGGGAGGATCCTACGAGCAGTACTTC. Full variable domain (missing parts from reference TRBV2 and TRBJ2-7): EPEVTQTPSHQVTQMGQEVILRCVPISNHLYFYWYRQILGQKVEFLVSFYNNEISEKSEIFDDQFSVERPDGSNFTLKIRSTKLEDSAMYFCASRLLAGGSYEQYFGPGTRLTVT.